This T cell receptor (beta chain) was profiled in a study of human T cells and chemical hapten exposure. In TCRdb, the RACE reads were re-called with MiXCR into one record per CDR3 protein. In the table there are approximately 88,000 distinct CDR3 sequences, over 10% of which are singletons. Whole-study findings and limits: Donors in the study had alopecia, meaning their immune response may differ from healthy people's. Once DPC sensitization occurred, TCRs above 1 in 1000 frequency showed no change.

CDR3 size: 14 residues. Germline CDR1 and CDR2: SNHLY and FYNNEI. Between the trimmed V and J ends, which lost 3 bases and 0 bases, there was a span of 8 bases. This clonotype came up many times. Antigen specificity is unknown. Time point meaning: patch test 3, about 24 weeks after DPC sensitization. Indicated treatment: therapeutic diphenylcyclopropenone sensitization with weekly scalp DPC. This specimen was whole blood, taken in connection with sensitization to the hapten diphenylcyclopropenone (DPC). The source is a woman aged 45-65 years with alopecia areata. Some clones in this sample may be carry-over from other donors' samples. The chain combines TRBV2 with TRBJ1-1; D is undetermined. The CDR3, as DNA: TGTGCCAGCAGTGAGGAGAATATGAACACTGAAGCTTTCTTT. Its protein is CASSEENMNTEAFF.